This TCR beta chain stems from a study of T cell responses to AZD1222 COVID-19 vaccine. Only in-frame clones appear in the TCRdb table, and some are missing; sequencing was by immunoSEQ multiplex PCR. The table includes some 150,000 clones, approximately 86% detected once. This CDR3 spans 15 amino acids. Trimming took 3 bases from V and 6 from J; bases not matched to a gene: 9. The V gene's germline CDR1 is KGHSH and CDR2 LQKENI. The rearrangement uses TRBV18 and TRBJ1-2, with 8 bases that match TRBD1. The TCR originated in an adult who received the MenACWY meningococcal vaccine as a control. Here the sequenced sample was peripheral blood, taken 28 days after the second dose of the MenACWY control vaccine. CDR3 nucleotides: TGTGCCAGCTCACCGACACAGGGGGGAATGCATGGCTACACCTTC. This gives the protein CASSPTQGGMHGYTF.